This T cell receptor beta chain was obtained from a study of T cell responses to AZD1222 COVID-19 vaccine. Study findings and constraints: Females made up more of the donors, who were largely white British, and clonal diversity may have come out too low. CD4 TCRs associated with vaccination spanned spike, dominating at 160-218 and 743-854. Compared with day 0, the breadth and depth of the Spike-specific TCR repertoire rose significantly after two doses of AZD1222. Repertoire collection took place solely once the T cell response had peaked.

Germline V gene lookup returns CDR1 LGHDT and CDR2 YNNKEL (reference sequence). There are 13 residues in the CDR3. The method was immunoSEQ multiplex PCR; TCRdb's version includes in-frame clones alone and lacks a portion of them. Among approximately 74,000 clones, more than 80% were seen once, and the ten largest hold over 2%. On this clone: Antigen specificity is unknown. One junction end does not reproduce the germline sequence, and a read error may be involved.

The receptor comes from an adult in good health. Source: peripheral blood, taken on day 0 of AZD1222 vaccination. The chain recombines TRBV3-1 (or the pseudogene TRBV3-2) with TRBJ2-7; 12 bases fit TRBD2. The CDR3 here is CASSQKTSGGLTF. The CDR3 coding sequence is TGTGCCAGCAGCCAAAAAACTAGCGGGGGGCTCACCTTC.